This TCR beta chain was sequenced in a study of human T cells and chemical hapten exposure. Study-level information: The scalp of each patient received a weekly diphenylcyclopropenone dose for the full roughly 22-week study. Study observations and caveats: Among TCRs, those above 1 in 1000 frequency were unaffected by DPC sensitization.

TCRdb ran MiXCR on the RACE reads and lists one entry per CDR3 protein. The sample has around 340,000 distinct CDR3 sequences; roughly 6.9% are singletons. The time point was: patch test 1, 2 weeks after DPC sensitization. Regarding treatment: therapeutic diphenylcyclopropenone sensitization with weekly scalp DPC. This clonotype was detected ten times or more. Its cognate antigen is unknown. CDR1 and CDR2 (germline): LGHNA, YSLEER. Trimming pared 0 bases from V and 9 bases from J, leaving 15 bases between. The CDR3 contains 15 residues. This TCR came from a young woman with alopecia areata. Some clones in this sample may be carry-over from other donors' samples. The material was whole blood, obtained in connection with sensitization to the hapten diphenylcyclopropenone (DPC). The rearrangement uses TRBV4-3 and TRBJ2-1; a possible D gene is TRBD2 (6 bases). CDR3 residues: CASSQDIGLPGEQFF. CDR3 bases: TGCGCCAGCAGCCAAGATATAGGACTACCGGGTGAGCAGTTCTTC.